One sample yielded the 14 T cell receptor beta chains listed below, sequenced in a study of T cells in Graves' hyperthyroidism and ophthalmopathy. From RNA transcripts, TCR beta CDR3 regions were amplified. With the HTBI primer set, the TCR CDR3 went through a first round of RT-PCR. TCRdb re-derived calls from the multiplex PCR reads in MiXCR, one entry per CDR3 protein. Found here are about 610,000 distinct CDR3 sequences, roughly 50% of them singletons; the top ten hold roughly 7.7%. Sequencing was done on a sample of peripheral blood or thyroid tissue (not recorded which). These receptors came from a woman under 30 with Graves' hyperthyroidism.

The V and J genes are TRBV20-1 and TRBJ1-1, with D maybe TRBD1 (6 bases). The germline V gene has CDR1 DFQATT and CDR2 SNEGSKA (reference sequence). Trimming took off 8 bases at V and 0 bases at J, with 19 bases between the two ends. The CDR3 totals 15 residues. The CDR3 loop is CSSRTRGYVNTEAFF. CDR3 bases: TGCAGTAGTCGTACCAGGGGATACGTGAACACTGAAGCTTTCTTT.

CDR3 amino acids: CASSLNPTTPQHF. The CDR3 DNA follows: TGTGCCAGCAGCTTAAATCCCACCACGCCCCAGCATTTT. The V call is TRBV7-2, the J call TRBJ1-5, with no clear D. CDR1 and CDR2 from the germline V gene are SGHTA and FQGNSA. V lost 2 bases to trimming and J lost 9 bases, with 11 bases between them. This CDR3 contains 13 residues.

In its sample, this clonotype was seen many times. The chain has TRBV7-9 and TRBJ1-1; tentative D call: TRBD1 (5 bases). CDR3 length equals 13 residues. In germline, CDR1 is SEHNR, CDR2 FQNEAQ (reference sequence). V gave up 6 bases and J gave up 5 bases, with 13 bases separating them. CDR3 DNA: TGTGCCAGCAGGCGAAGGGGAAGGACTGAAGCTTTCTTT. Residues: CASRRRGRTEAFF.

The CDR3 here is CARVSNVYEQYF. For the CDR3, the DNA is TGTGCTAGAGTCTCGAACGTCTACGAGCAGTACTTC. This chain links TRBV2 with TRBJ2-7; D gene ambiguous. The germline CDR1 and CDR2 sequences are SNHLY and FYNNEI. The CDR3 consists of 12 residues.

This clonotype was counted many times. The rearrangement joins TRBV12-3 or TRBV12-4 to TRBJ2-2, with 9 bases fitting TRBD1. There are 14 residues in the CDR3. V gave up 11 bases and J gave up 4 bases; unmatched junction bases: 8. The CDR3 sequence is CAGSGTGRTGELFF. The CDR3 DNA follows: TGTGCCGGCTCCGGGACAGGGCGCACCGGGGAGCTGTTTTTT.

About this clonotype itself: The DNA is left out, because the CDR3 cannot be placed on it with certainty; the CDR3 is given as TCRdb lists it. This rearrangement joins TRBV7-2 to TRBJ2-7; TRBD2, the table's D call, lacks a check against the DNA. The CDR3 adds up to 19 amino acids, both ends counted. The germline V gene has CDR1 SGHTA and CDR2 FQGNSA. The chain's CDR3 is CASSQVGGGALAGPYEPYF.

The rearrangement uses TRBV7-9 and TRBJ2-5; 7 nucleotides agree with TRBD2. The end of the DNA is better explained by TRBJ2-1, so the J call may be wrong. Germline V gene data show CDR1 as SEHNR and CDR2 as FQNEAQ (reference sequence). The CDR3 covers 15 residues. The chain's CDR3 is CASSLAGGVNNEQFF. Here the CDR3 DNA reads TGTGCCAGCAGCTTAGCGGGAGGGGTAAACAATGAGCAGTTCTTC.

This chain joins TRBV10-3 and TRBJ2-7; weak D call: TRBD1 (7 bases). CDR3 length: 14 amino acids. The V end was cut by 6 bases, the J end by 0 bases, with 12 bases between. Per germline, CDR1 ENHRY and CDR2 SYGVKD. The CDR3 reads CAISAGQSSYEQYF. In DNA, the CDR3 is TGTGCCATCAGCGCGGGACAGAGCTCCTACGAGCAGTACTTC.

The table lists this clonotype with many counts. The chain combines TRBV20-1 with TRBJ1-1, with TRBD1 matching over 8 bases. The germline gives CDR1 DFQATT, CDR2 SNEGSKA (reference sequence). This CDR3 comprises 14 residues. V was clipped by 1 base and J by 4 bases; unmatched bases: 5. The CDR3 region has the DNA TGCAGTGCTAGAGTCCACAGGGGGTTCACTGAAGCTTTCTTT. This gives the protein CSARVHRGFTEAFF.

The chain carries TRBV2 and TRBJ2-2; 12 positions agree with TRBD1. The CDR3 is 17 amino acids. The germline gives CDR1 SNHLY, CDR2 FYNNEI. The V and J ends lost 8 bases and 5 bases, in that order; junction bases with no gene match: 12. The CDR3 protein is CASVPGTGGEKTGELFF. DNA of the CDR3: TGTGCCAGCGTGCCCGGGACAGGGGGCGAAAAAACCGGGGAGCTGTTTTTT.

This clonotype was counted ten times or more. This chain joins TRBV12-3 or TRBV12-4 and TRBJ1-2; D ambiguous. The CDR3 totals 15 residues. Trimming left V 7 bases short and J 4 bases short, with 19 bases between. In nucleotides, the CDR3 is TGTGCCAGCACCAAAAGACGGCCCTCATCCTATGGCTACACCTTC. This codes for CASTKRRPSSYGYTF.

The gene calls are TRBV7-2 and TRBJ2-2; 10 nucleotides line up with TRBD2. The germline V gene has CDR1 SGHTA and CDR2 FQGNSA. The CDR3 is made up of 15 amino acids. The V and J ends lost 9 bases and 6 bases, in that order; junction bases with no gene match: 10. The DNA for the CDR3 is TGTGCCAGTAGTAAAGTGGGACTAGCGTCCGGGGAGCTGTTTTTT. Translated, it gives CASSKVGLASGELFF.

This clonotype has ten or more counts. The V call is TRBV6-1, the J call TRBJ1-2; no clear D gene. Germline V lookup: CDR1 MNHNS, CDR2 SASEGT. The CDR3 extends over 11 amino acids. V lost 8 bases, J lost 6 bases, and 10 bases lay in between. CDR3 nucleotides: TGTGCCAGCCGGGGTTTGAATGGCTACACCTTC. It translates to CASRGLNGYTF.

The chain couples TRBV10-3 to TRBJ1-1, with 7 bases that match TRBD1. Germline CDR1 reads ENHRY; CDR2 reads SYGVKD. V lost 3 bases to trimming and J lost 2 bases; unmatched junction nucleotides: 15. CDR3 length: 18 amino acids. The CDR3 DNA is TGTGCCATCAGTGACCCGATTTCCCCGGGACAGACTAACACTGAAGCTTTCTTT. Its translation: CAISDPISPGQTNTEAFF.